One and the same sample provided the 19 T cell receptor beta chains below, sequenced in a study of T cells in localized non-small cell lung cancer. Measured with immunoSEQ multiplex PCR; TCRdb has only the in-frame clones, and not every one. The top ten hold roughly 1.2% of the sample, which has fewer than 30,000 clones, roughly nine tenths seen once. The sample was peripheral blood, taken before any cancer treatment. These receptors all stem from a woman aged 40 to 75 with stage I lung adenocarcinoma.

V gene TRBV4-3 combines with J gene TRBJ2-1; 8 bases map to TRBD1. This CDR3 has 16 residues. CDR1 is LGHNA, CDR2 YSLEER, per germline. With 0 bases clipped from V and 6 bases from J, the junction kept 7 bases outside the gene matches. Written as DNA, the CDR3 is TGCGCCAGCAGCCAAGAACCAGGGGGCCAGGGCAATGAGCAGTTCTTC. Its protein is CASSQEPGGQGNEQFF.

This rearrangement joins TRBV10-3 to TRBJ2-7; D perhaps matches TRBD1 (6 bases). Trimming shortened V by 5 bases and J by 5 bases, and 13 bases separated the two germline ends. The germline V gene encodes CDR1 ENHRY and CDR2 SYGVKD. The CDR3 loop spans 13 amino acids. The CDR3 DNA reads TGTGCCATCAGTACTACAGGGTACGACGAGCAGTACTTC. Translated, it gives CAISTTGYDEQYF.

This chain uses TRBV10-3 with TRBJ2-3, with 7 positions matching TRBD2. CDR3 length: 16 amino acids. The germline CDR1 and CDR2 sequences are ENHRY and SYGVKD. V dropped 4 bases and J dropped 1; count of bases not matched to a gene: 8. CDR3 sequence reads: CAISAGISGGTDTQYF. CDR3 nucleotides: TGTGCCATCAGTGCCGGGATAAGCGGGGGCACAGATACGCAGTATTTT.

The J gene is TRBJ2-1, the V gene TRBV19; D is unresolved. CDR1 is LNHDA and CDR2 is SQIVND in the germline V gene (reference sequence). V was clipped by 5 bases and J by 4 bases, with 12 bases between them. This CDR3 contains 14 residues. The CDR3, as DNA: TGTGCCAGTAGTCCTTTAAGACCTTACAATGAGCAGTTCTTC. This translates into CASSPLRPYNEQFF.

CDR3 loop: CAISESWKNYGYTF. DNA for the CDR3: TGTGCCATCAGTGAGTCGTGGAAGAACTATGGCTACACCTTC. The V gene is TRBV10-3, the J gene TRBJ1-2, with D unclear. V lost 0 bases and J 2 bases, leaving 7 bases between the germline ends. CDR1 and CDR2 (germline): ENHRY, SYGVKD. The CDR3 runs to 14 residues.

This clone has more than one count but fewer than ten. The DNA of the CDR3 is TGCAGCGCTCTACAGCCCAACTATGGCTACACCTTC. It translates to CSALQPNYGYTF. J is TRBJ1-2 and V is TRBV29-1, with D hard to call. CDR3 length equals 12 residues. Germline V gene sequence: CDR1 SQVTM, CDR2 ANQGSEA. The V end lost 7 bases, the J end lost 2 bases, and 11 bases lay between the germline ends. The full variable domain, completed using reference TRBV29-1 and TRBJ1-2, is SAVISQKPSRDICQRGTSLTIQCQVDSQVTMMFWYRQQPGQSLTLIATANQGSEATYESGFVIDKFPISRPNLTFSTLTVSNMSPEDSSIYLCSALQPNYGYTFGSGTRLTVV.

The rearrangement uses TRBV15 and TRBJ2-4, with a tentative D call TRBD2 (5 bases). Germline V gene sequence: CDR1 LNHNV, CDR2 YYDKDF (reference sequence). This CDR3 has 12 residues. Trimming removed 1 base at V and 8 bases at J, with 6 bases between. As DNA, the CDR3 is TGTGCCACCAGCAGAGCGGAGGACATTCAGTACTTC. This translates into CATSRAEDIQYF.

This clone was seen only once. The gene calls are TRBV6-5 and TRBJ2-3; D not resolved. The CDR3 is 13 residues long. Germline V CDR1 and CDR2: MNHEY, SVGAGI. V lost 0 bases, J lost 3 bases, and 4 bases lay in between. As DNA, the CDR3 is TGTGCCAGCAGTTACTCGGTGACAGATACGCAGTATTTT. Residues: CASSYSVTDTQYF.

J is TRBJ2-1 and V is TRBV20-1; D is unresolved. V was shortened by 1 base and J by 4 bases, with 2 bases between the two germline ends. Germline CDR1 and CDR2: DFQATT and SNEGSKA (reference sequence). CDR3 length: 11 residues. CDR3 loop: CSARGYNEQFF. CDR3 DNA: TGCAGTGCTAGAGGTTACAATGAGCAGTTCTTC.

The J gene is TRBJ2-1, the V gene TRBV5-1; 14 bases map to TRBD2. V was clipped by 4 bases and J by 9 bases; unmatched bases: 6. This CDR3 contains 15 residues. The germline V gene encodes CDR1 SGHRS and CDR2 YFSETQ. Written as DNA, the CDR3 is TGCGCCAGCAGCCAGACTAGCGGGGGGGCCGGTGAGCAGTTCTTC. Residues: CASSQTSGGAGEQFF. Complete variable domain (other parts from reference TRBV5-1 and TRBJ2-1): KAGVTQTPRYLIKTRGQQVTLSCSPISGHRSVSWYQQTPGQGLQFLFEYFSETQRNKGNFPGRFSGRQFSNSRSEMNVSTLELGDSALYLCASSQTSGGAGEQFFGPGTRLTVL.

V and J are TRBV4-1 and TRBJ1-1; D may be TRBD1 (5 bases). The CDR3 consists of 16 residues. Trimming stripped 2 bases from V and 4 bases from J, with 17 bases between. CDR1 is MGHRA and CDR2 is YSYEKL in the germline V gene. In DNA, the CDR3 is TGCGCCAGCAGCCAAACAGGCCCGGTGAGGGGCACTGAAGCTTTCTTT. Translation gives CASSQTGPVRGTEAFF.

The rearrangement uses TRBV5-4 and TRBJ1-1; unclear D gene. Trimming pared 0 bases from V and 4 bases from J, leaving 10 bases between. The length of the CDR3 is 14 residues. Germline CDR1 SGHNT, CDR2 YYREEE (reference sequence). CDR3 nucleotide sequence: TGTGCCAGCAGCTTGGCCAAGGCGGGCACTGAAGCTTTCTTT. This gives the protein CASSLAKAGTEAFF.

The V gene is TRBV5-1, the J gene TRBJ1-6; the D is unclear. The CDR3 spans 14 residues. Germline-derived CDR1 and CDR2 are SGHRS and YFSETQ. V lost 2 bases to trimming and J lost 6 bases, with 9 bases between them. DNA for the CDR3: TGCGCCAGCAGCTTATCCGGGGTTAATTCACCCCTCCACTTT. Protein: CASSLSGVNSPLHF.

The chain has TRBV5-5 and TRBJ1-5; D call uncertain. Germline loops: CDR1 SGHKS, CDR2 YYEKEE (reference sequence). This CDR3 contains 15 residues. Trimming shortened V by 2 bases and J by 2 bases, and 11 bases separated the two germline ends. The CDR3 DNA reads TGTGCCAGCAGCTTTCGGGTGGACGGCAATCAGCCCCAGCATTTT. It is translated as CASSFRVDGNQPQHF.

V and J are TRBV14 and TRBJ1-2; D possibly corresponds to TRBD1 (5 bases). V lost 1 base and J lost 8, with 14 bases in between. Germline CDR1 is SGHDN and CDR2 is FVKESK. This CDR3 comprises 14 residues. The CDR3, as DNA: TGTGCCAGCAGCCAAGTGGTGGGACGTACGGGCTACACCTTC. It specifies CASSQVVGRTGYTF.

The sample holds one count of this clone. V is TRBV30 and J is TRBJ2-7; D is uncertain. CDR1 and CDR2 from the germline V gene are GTSNPN and SVGIG (reference sequence). Deletions cut 3 bases from V and 2 bases from J, with 11 bases between. This CDR3 region has 13 residues. CDR3 DNA sequence: TGTGCCTGGAGCTCCGGGTATGCCTACGAGCAGTACTTC. Amino acid sequence: CAWSSGYAYEQYF.

The genes are TRBV7-2 and TRBJ1-1; tentatively, D is TRBD1 (5 bases). Germline CDR1 reads SGHTA; CDR2 reads FQGNSA. Trimming stripped 3 bases from V and 2 bases from J, with 10 bases between. The CDR3 is 14 residues long. DNA of the CDR3: TGTGCCAGCAGCTTCGCGACAGTAAACACTGAAGCTTTCTTT. As protein: CASSFATVNTEAFF.

This clone was counted once. The chain combines TRBV5-5 with TRBJ2-7; no clear D. Deletions cut 0 bases from V and 0 bases from J, with 7 bases between. From germline, CDR1 is SGHKS and CDR2 YYEKEE (reference sequence). The CDR3 contains 14 residues. CDR3 loop: CASSLARPSYEQYF. CDR3 nucleotides: TGTGCCAGCAGCTTGGCTAGACCCTCCTACGAGCAGTACTTC. The full variable domain, with the rest looked up from reference TRBV5-5 and TRBJ2-7, is DAGVTQSPTHLIKTRGQQVTLRCSPISGHKSVSWYQQVLGQGPQFIFQYYEKEERGRGNFPDRFSARQFPNYSSELNVNALLLGDSALYLCASSLARPSYEQYFGPGTRLTVT.

The chain links TRBV29-1 to TRBJ1-2; no firm D call. V lost 3 bases and J 2 bases, leaving 10 bases between the germline ends. The germline gives CDR1 SQVTM, CDR2 ANQGSEA. CDR3 length: 13 amino acids. The CDR3 nucleotides are TGCAGCGTTGAGGTCGGGTTAAACTATGGCTACACCTTC. It yields the protein CSVEVGLNYGYTF.